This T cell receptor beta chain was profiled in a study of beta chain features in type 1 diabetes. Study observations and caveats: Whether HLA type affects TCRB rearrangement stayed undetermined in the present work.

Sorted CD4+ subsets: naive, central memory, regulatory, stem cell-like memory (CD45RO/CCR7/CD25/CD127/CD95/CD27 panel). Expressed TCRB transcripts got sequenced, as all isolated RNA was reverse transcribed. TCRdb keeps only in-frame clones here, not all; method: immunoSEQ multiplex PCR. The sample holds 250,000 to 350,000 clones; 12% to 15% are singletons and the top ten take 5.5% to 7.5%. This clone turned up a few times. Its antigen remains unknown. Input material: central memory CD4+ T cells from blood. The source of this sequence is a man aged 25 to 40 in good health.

This chain's CDR3 is CAILAGGTDTQYF. The CDR3 DNA reads as TGTGCCATCCTAGCGGGGGGCACAGATACGCAGTATTTT. The gene calls are TRBV10-3 and TRBJ2-3; TRBD2 aligns across 10 bases. The CDR3 length is 13 residues. J was trimmed by 1 base and V by 8 bases; bases with no gene match: 0. Germline loops: CDR1 ENHRY, CDR2 SYGVKD.